The clone carrying this TCR beta chain was seen only once. Its specificity is not known. The sample belongs to a study of CD4 T cells in relation to SARS-CoV-2 and coronaviruses. This CDR3 contains 15 residues. Looked up from germline, CDR1 is SGHDT and CDR2 is YYEEEE. V was pared by 2 bases and J by 1 base, with 13 bases between. Generated by immunoSEQ multiplex PCR, the TCRdb table keeps only in-frame clones and is missing some. This sample has more than 15,000 clones, with over 70% found just once. CD4+ T cells from unexposed donors were obtained before the COVID-19 pandemic (2011-2018). CD4+ T cells were isolated from the cells after 10 days of culture.

Sequenced: CD4+ T cells from PBMCs, cultured in vitro. The gene calls are TRBV5-6 and TRBJ2-7; unclear D gene. The receptor's source is a human donor in good health. CDR3 in amino acids: CASSFLITGSYEQYF. As DNA, the CDR3 is TGTGCCAGCAGCTTCCTAATTACTGGGTCCTACGAGCAGTACTTC.